This T cell receptor (beta chain) was observed in a study of vaccination and CD4 T cells after COVID-19. Study overall: A median of about 98 days (range 35 to 161) separated diagnosis from post-COVID sampling. The post-vaccine samples came a median approximately 72 days after dose two (range 14 to 241).

Treatment noted: approximately nine-day PBMC culture with coronavirus spike peptide pools or control peptides (ViraFEST assay). CDR3 length equals 12 residues. Germline V lookup: CDR1 SNHLY, CDR2 FYNNEI. Trimming removed 10 bases at V and 4 bases at J, with 11 bases between. Comments on this clonotype: Antigen specificity is unknown.

Cultured CD4+ T-cell DNA underwent Oncomine TCR Beta short-read sequencing. CD4+ T cells were cultured, and genomic DNA was extracted from them. TCRdb recomputed calls from the PCR reads with MiXCR, one row per CDR3 protein. This sample carries more than 9,000 distinct CDR3 sequences, about 19% of them seen once, and the ten largest clones take roughly 14%. V and J are TRBV2 and TRBJ2-1, with D hard to call. The TCR originated in a human donor who received a COVID-19 vaccine. The sequencing here drew on CD4+ T cells from blood, cultured in vitro, taken before SARS-CoV-2 vaccination. In DNA, the CDR3 is TGTGCCATTTTAACAGCGTACAATGAGCAGTTCTTC. It is translated as CAILTAYNEQFF.